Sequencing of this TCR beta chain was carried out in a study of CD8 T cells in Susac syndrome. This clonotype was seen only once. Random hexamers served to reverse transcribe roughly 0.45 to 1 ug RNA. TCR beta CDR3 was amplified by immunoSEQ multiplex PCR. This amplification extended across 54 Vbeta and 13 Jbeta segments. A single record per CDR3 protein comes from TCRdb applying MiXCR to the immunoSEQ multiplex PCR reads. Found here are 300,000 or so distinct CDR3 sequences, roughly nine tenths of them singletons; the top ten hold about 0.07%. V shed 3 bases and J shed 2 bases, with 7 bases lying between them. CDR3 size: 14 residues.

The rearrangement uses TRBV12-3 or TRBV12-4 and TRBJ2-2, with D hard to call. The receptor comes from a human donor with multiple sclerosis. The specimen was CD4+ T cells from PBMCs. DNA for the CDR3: TGTGCCAGCAGTTTCGGCCACAACACCGGGGAGCTGTTTTTT. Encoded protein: CASSFGHNTGELFF.